These 31 T cell receptor beta chains came from one sample sequenced in a study of T cell changes during pregnancy in multiple sclerosis. Produced via immunoSEQ multiplex PCR; TCRdb's table is partial and in-frame only. The sample lists about 43,000 clones; 90% were seen once. This sample comprised peripheral blood, obtained in the second trimester of pregnancy. The receptors shown here come from a female donor in good health, enrolled as a control in a pregnancy study.

The chain recombines TRBV6-6 with TRBJ2-1; 9 nucleotides agree with TRBD1. CDR1 is MNHNY, CDR2 SVGAGI, per germline (reference sequence). V was clipped by 7 bases and J by 4 bases; unmatched bases: 8. The CDR3 is 15 residues long. CDR3 sequence (DNA): TGTGCCAGCACCTCGACAGGGGGGCTTTACAATGAGCAGTTCTTC. Translated: CASTSTGGLYNEQFF.

The genes are TRBV7-8 and TRBJ2-7, with 14 bases matching TRBD2. The J segment lost 4 bases and the V segment lost 5 bases, leaving 10 bases of the junction unmatched. The CDR3 length is 17 residues. The germline CDR1 and CDR2 sequences are SGHVS and FQNEAQ. CDR3 coding DNA: TGTGCCAGCAGCCCCCCCCGCCGGACTAGCGGGAGGTACGAGCAGTACTTC. Protein product: CASSPPRRTSGRYEQYF.

The rearrangement links TRBV19 to TRBJ2-5, with D tentatively TRBD2 (6 bases). The germline gives CDR1 LNHDA, CDR2 SQIVND (reference sequence). The ends were cut back, 5 bases at V and 4 bases at J, with 14 bases in the middle. The CDR3 consists of 14 residues. The CDR3, as DNA: TGTGCCAGTAGTCGGAGGGTGATGGGAGAGACCCAGTACTTC. Encoded protein: CASSRRVMGETQYF. Complete variable domain (other parts from reference TRBV19 and TRBJ2-5): DGGITQSPKYLFRKEGQNVTLSCEQNLNHDAMYWYRQDPGQGLRLIYYSQIVNDFQKGDIAEGYSVSREKKESFPLTVTSAQKNPTAFYLCASSRRVMGETQYFGPGTRLLVL.

This chain links TRBV11-2 with TRBJ2-7, with TRBD2 identical over 7 bases. From germline, CDR1 is SGHAT and CDR2 FQNNGV. The CDR3 spans 11 residues. The trim removed 4 bases at V and 6 bases at J, leaving 0 bases unmatched. The CDR3, as DNA: TGTGCCAGCAGCTCGGGGGGCGAGCAGTACTTC. This encodes CASSSGGEQYF.

This CDR3 is CASSIGGTGANVLTF. CDR3 bases: TGTGCCAGTAGTATTGGCGGTACAGGGGCCAACGTCCTGACTTTC. The rearrangement uses TRBV19 and TRBJ2-6; D ambiguous. V was pared by 3 bases and J by 4 bases, with 10 bases between. Germline-derived CDR1 and CDR2 are LNHDA and SQIVND (reference sequence). CDR3 length: 15 amino acids.

This sequence joins TRBV29-1 and TRBJ1-5; 7 nucleotides align to TRBD1. The CDR3 has 13 residues. Germline CDR1 is SQVTM and CDR2 is ANQGSEA. V lost 6 bases, J lost 7 bases, and 9 bases stayed unmatched. The CDR3 loop is CSVRDREGQPQHF. The CDR3 coding sequence is TGCAGCGTCCGAGACAGGGAAGGCCAGCCCCAGCATTTT.

The rearrangement joins TRBV6-1 to TRBJ1-5; tentatively, D is TRBD1 (6 bases). The CDR3 runs to 15 residues. Germline V lookup: CDR1 MNHNS, CDR2 SASEGT. V was clipped by 4 bases and J by 0 bases, with 10 bases between them. CDR3 residues: CASSAHRDSNQPQHF. The CDR3 region has the DNA TGTGCCAGCAGTGCCCACAGGGATAGCAATCAGCCCCAGCATTTT.

The V call is TRBV7-2, the J call TRBJ2-7, with D maybe TRBD2 (5 bases). Trimming took 5 bases from V and 7 from J, leaving 15 bases between them. The CDR3 covers 13 residues. CDR1 is SGHTA and CDR2 is FQGNSA in the germline V gene. This CDR3 reads CASSLGLGREQYF. Here the CDR3 DNA reads TGTGCCAGCAGCCTCGGACTGGGGAGAGAGCAGTACTTC. Full variable domain (missing parts from reference TRBV7-2 and TRBJ2-7): GAGVSQSPSNKVTEKGKDVELRCDPISGHTALYWYRQSLGQGLEFLIYFQGNSAPDKSGLPSDRFSAERTGGSVSTLTIQRTQQEDSAVYLCASSLGLGREQYFGPGTRLTVT.

The V and J genes are TRBV23-1 and TRBJ2-1; D perhaps matches TRBD1 (5 bases). TRBV23-1 is noted as an ORF with a role that remains uncertain. Trimming left V 6 bases short and J 5 bases short, with 14 bases between. This CDR3 contains 14 residues. CDR3 coding DNA: TGCGCCAGCAGCCCATACCTCAGGGACAATGAGCAGTTCTTC. Protein: CASSPYLRDNEQFF.

The rearrangement joins TRBV30 to TRBJ2-7; 8 nucleotides agree with TRBD1. Germline CDR1 GTSNPN, CDR2 SVGIG (reference sequence). The CDR3 covers 12 residues. V was clipped by 4 bases and J by 6 bases; unmatched bases: 5. CDR3 nucleotides: TGTGCCTGGACCAGGGGGCTCCTCGAGCAGTACTTC. Protein product: CAWTRGLLEQYF.

The V and J genes are TRBV19 and TRBJ2-3; 7 bases agree with TRBD1. Germline lookup yields CDR1 LNHDA and CDR2 SQIVND (reference sequence). This CDR3 is 16 amino acids long. V shed 4 bases and J 0 bases; nucleotides not matched to a gene: 7. CDR3 loop: CASSTRTGFSTDTQYF. The CDR3 bases are TGTGCCAGTAGTACGCGGACAGGCTTCAGCACAGATACGCAGTATTTT.

The rearrangement joins TRBV5-1 to TRBJ2-5; perhaps TRBD2 as D (6 bases). V lost 0 bases and J lost 4, with 10 bases in between. Germline loops: CDR1 SGHRS, CDR2 YFSETQ. There are 14 residues in the CDR3. CDR3 in DNA: TGCGCCAGCAGCTTGGGAGGGGAGGTAGAGACCCAGTACTTC. Protein: CASSLGGEVETQYF.

The chain recombines TRBV12-5 with TRBJ2-7; D is perhaps TRBD1 (6 bases). The V gene's germline CDR1 is LGHNT and CDR2 FRNRAP. The CDR3 contains 14 residues. V lost 5 bases and J lost 0, with 11 bases in between. CDR3 protein: CASGQGISSYEQYF. The CDR3 DNA sequence: TGTGCTAGTGGTCAGGGGATAAGCTCCTACGAGCAGTACTTC.

The CDR3 is CASSVAVDEQFF. The CDR3 DNA sequence: TGTGCCAGCAGTGTGGCTGTCGATGAGCAGTTCTTC. J is TRBJ2-1 and V is TRBV6-1, with D unclear. V lost 4 bases, J lost 8 bases, and 9 bases lay in between. The germline V gene encodes CDR1 MNHNS and CDR2 SASEGT. This CDR3 contains 12 residues.

This rearrangement joins TRBV27 to TRBJ2-3; 8 bases match TRBD2. Germline V gene sequence: CDR1 MNHEY, CDR2 SMNVEV (reference sequence). The CDR3 loop spans 15 amino acids. The ends lost 5 bases at V and 2 bases at J; junction bases unmatched: 6. The CDR3 nucleotides read TGTGCCAGCAGTAAGCGGGAGTGGAACACAGATACGCAGTATTTT. Its protein product is CASSKREWNTDTQYF.

In DNA form, the CDR3 reads TGCGCCAGCAGCTTGGAATACGGGGACACTGAAGCTTTCTTT. Amino acid sequence: CASSLEYGDTEAFF. The chain is built from TRBV5-1 and TRBJ1-1, with unresolved D. V lost 0 bases and J lost 3, with 9 bases in between. Germline V CDR1 and CDR2: SGHRS, YFSETQ. The CDR3 is made up of 14 amino acids.

The gene calls are TRBV9 and TRBJ2-7; D might be TRBD1 (5 bases). Germline values: CDR1 SGDLS, CDR2 YYNGEE. V dropped 0 bases and J dropped 1 base, with 8 bases sitting between them. The CDR3 covers 14 residues. The CDR3 reads CASSVATGSYEQYF. CDR3 nucleotides: TGTGCCAGCAGCGTAGCTACAGGTTCCTACGAGCAGTACTTC.

This clone has just one count. The chain couples TRBV19 to TRBJ1-4; D ambiguous. This CDR3 has 15 amino acids. V was pared by 6 bases and J by 6 bases, with 17 bases between. The germline V gene has CDR1 LNHDA and CDR2 SQIVND (reference sequence). The CDR3 DNA is TGTGCCAGTAGCCTGGGTATCCTAGAAGATGAAAAACTGTTTTTT. This sequence encodes CASSLGILEDEKLFF.

The chain carries TRBV11-2 and TRBJ2-7; D uncertain. Germline values: CDR1 SGHAT, CDR2 FQNNGV. This CDR3 comprises 13 residues. V lost 3 bases, J lost 3 bases, and 9 bases lay in between. CDR3 amino acids: CASSLGSLYEQYF. As DNA, the CDR3 is TGTGCCAGCAGCTTGGGCAGCCTCTACGAGCAGTACTTC.

This chain joins TRBV4-2 and TRBJ1-2; a weak D match, TRBD1 (6 bases). Trimming took 3 bases from V and 7 from J, leaving 27 bases between them. The germline gives CDR1 LGHNA, CDR2 YNFKEQ. The CDR3 sequence is 18 residues long. CDR3 residues: CASSQTRPDSGAGGGYTF. The CDR3 nucleotides are TGTGCCAGCAGCCAGACAAGGCCGGATTCAGGGGCGGGAGGTGGCTACACCTTC.

The J gene is TRBJ2-5, the V gene TRBV6-5; 11 bases are shared with TRBD1. The CDR3 runs 16 residues. Losses at the gene ends were 1 base for V and 4 bases for J; bases not matched to a gene: 5. CDR1 is MNHEY and CDR2 is SVGAGI in the germline V gene. Written as DNA, the CDR3 is TGTGCCAGCAGTTACTTACGGACAGGGGGCACAGAGACCCAGTACTTC. It yields the protein CASSYLRTGGTETQYF.

The rearrangement links TRBV9 to TRBJ1-5; D may be TRBD1 (5 bases). This CDR3 has 15 amino acids. Germline-derived CDR1 and CDR2 are SGDLS and YYNGEE. V was clipped by 0 bases and J by 6 bases, with 13 bases between them. CDR3 DNA sequence: TGTGCCAGCAGCGTAGGGGTCGGGGGGAGTCAGCCCCAGCATTTT. Translating gives CASSVGVGGSQPQHF.

The DNA of the CDR3 is TGTGCCAGCAGCGACAGGGACATCGCCTACAATGAGCAGTTCTTC. Translating gives CASSDRDIAYNEQFF. The chain uses TRBV9 and TRBJ2-1, with D tentatively TRBD1 (6 bases). Germline CDR1 reads SGDLS; CDR2 reads YYNGEE. V was shortened by 3 bases and J by 2 bases, with 12 bases between the two germline ends. The CDR3 loop spans 15 amino acids.

The rearrangement uses TRBV7-2 and TRBJ2-5; 11 bases line up with TRBD1. V trimming: 4 bases; J trimming: 4 bases; junction bases outside the gene matches: 11. The CDR3 length is 17 residues. Germline CDR1 SGHTA, CDR2 FQGNSA. The CDR3 DNA reads TGTGCCAGCAGCTCCCGGACAGGGGGCGCTTTTGCAGAGACCCAGTACTTC. Its protein product is CASSSRTGGAFAETQYF.

This chain connects TRBV6-1 to TRBJ2-7; D unclear. The CDR3 spans 14 residues. Per germline, CDR1 MNHNS and CDR2 SASEGT. Between the trimmed V and J ends, which lost 5 bases and 4 bases, there was a span of 15 bases. The CDR3 sequence: CASSPERAPYEQYF. The CDR3 DNA reads as TGTGCCAGCAGTCCCGAACGAGCCCCTTACGAGCAGTACTTC.

V and J are TRBV29-1 and TRBJ2-4; D uncertain. V was cut by 0 bases and J by 1 base, with 10 bases left in between. The CDR3 consists of 15 residues. Germline CDR1 SQVTM, CDR2 ANQGSEA. The CDR3 here is CSVEDRQAAKNIQYF. The CDR3 DNA sequence: TGCAGCGTTGAAGACCGGCAGGCGGCCAAAAACATTCAGTACTTC.

This chain joins TRBV7-6 and TRBJ1-2; D may be TRBD1 (5 bases). This CDR3 region has 13 residues. Germline CDR1 and CDR2: SGHVS and FNYEAQ. The V and J ends lost 5 bases and 4 bases respectively, with 11 bases between them. The DNA for the CDR3 is TGTGCCAGCAGCCGCGACAGAAGCTATGGCTACACCTTC. It specifies CASSRDRSYGYTF.

The chain is built from TRBV21-1 and TRBJ2-7; the D call of TRBD2 is as the table states it, not checked on the DNA. TRBV21-1 is an annotated pseudogene. CDR3 length equals 16 residues. The CDR3 DNA is TGTGCCAGCAGCCGCCGTGTTCTAGCGGCCTCATACGAGCAGTACTTC. Protein sequence: CASSRRVLAASYEQYF.

The chain links TRBV5-1 to TRBJ2-7, with TRBD1 matching 9 bases. There are 16 residues in the CDR3. J was trimmed by 3 bases and V by 3 bases; bases with no gene match: 10. Germline loops: CDR1 SGHRS, CDR2 YFSETQ. This CDR3 is CASSSGIRDRDYEQYF. DNA for the CDR3: TGCGCCAGCAGCTCGGGGATCCGGGACAGGGACTACGAGCAGTACTTC.

The CDR3 is CASSEQPVTEAFF. The CDR3 coding sequence is TGCGCCAGCAGCGAACAGCCGGTCACTGAAGCTTTCTTT. The chain has TRBV5-1 and TRBJ1-1; D gene unclear. V shed 4 bases and J shed 4 bases, with 11 bases lying between them. The germline gives CDR1 SGHRS, CDR2 YFSETQ. The CDR3 totals 13 residues.

The rearrangement uses TRBV15 and TRBJ1-2; D is ambiguous. There are 13 residues in the CDR3. Germline CDR1 LNHNV, CDR2 YYDKDF (reference sequence). Trimming removed 0 bases from V and 7 bases from J, with 9 bases in between. Here the CDR3 reads CATSRDFTGGYTF. CDR3 bases: TGTGCCACCAGCAGAGATTTTACTGGTGGCTACACCTTC.